Presented here are 24 T cell receptor beta chains from one specimen sequenced in a study of PD-1 blockade in classical Hodgkin lymphoma. Sequenced by immunoSEQ multiplex PCR; TCRdb stores in-frame clones only, minus some. The repertoire holds some 95,000 clones, with 89% as singletons. Every single patient, without exception, relapsed after autologous stem cell transplantation, and brentuximab vedotin exposure varied. The starting material was peripheral blood mononuclear cells (PBMCs), obtained before the second cycle of nivolumab. Receptors were obtained from a human donor with classical Hodgkin lymphoma.

This sequence joins TRBV18 and TRBJ2-7, with D possibly being TRBD1 (5 bases). Deletions cut 2 bases from V and 3 bases from J, with 8 bases between. The CDR3 is 13 amino acids. CDR1 is KGHSH, CDR2 LQKENI, per germline. CDR3 nucleotide sequence: TGTGCCAGCTCACCATCAGACAGCTACGAGCAGTACTTC. Protein: CASSPSDSYEQYF. Based on the CDR3 plus reference TRBV18 and TRBJ2-7, the full variable domain is NAGVMQNPRHLVRRRGQEARLRCSPMKGHSHVYWYRQLPEEGLKFMVYLQKENIIDESGMPKERFSAEFPKEGPSILRIQQVVRGDSAAYFCASSPSDSYEQYFGPGTRLTVT.

The CDR3 DNA reads TGCACCAGCAGCCATCCACTGTCCGGGCGGCCTCACGAGCAGTACTTC. It is translated as CTSSHPLSGRPHEQYF. This sequence joins TRBV1 and TRBJ2-7. TRBV1 represents a pseudogene. The CDR3 totals 16 residues.

This chain links TRBV9 with TRBJ2-7; D uncertain. Trimming removed 0 bases at V and 0 bases at J, with 10 bases between. This CDR3 spans 15 amino acids. The germline V gene encodes CDR1 SGDLS and CDR2 YYNGEE. CDR3 in amino acids: CASSVGSGPSYEQYF. The CDR3 nucleotides are TGTGCCAGCAGCGTAGGGTCGGGCCCCTCCTACGAGCAGTACTTC.

This chain's CDR3 is CASMASGGVLFF. As DNA, the CDR3 is TGTGCCAGTATGGCTAGCGGGGGGGTTTTGTTCTTC. The gene calls are TRBV19 and TRBJ2-1; 12 nucleotides agree with TRBD2. The CDR3 has 12 amino acids. J lost 15 bases, V lost 7 bases, and 7 bases had no gene match. Germline CDR1 is LNHDA and CDR2 is SQIVND (reference sequence).

V and J are TRBV18 and TRBJ2-5, with TRBD1 matching over 7 bases. CDR1 is KGHSH and CDR2 is LQKENI in the germline V gene. After removal of 4 bases from V and 2 bases from J, the junction contained 4 bases not matched to a gene. The CDR3 is 14 residues long. CDR3 sequence: CASSRPGQQETQYF. The CDR3 DNA is TGTGCCAGCTCACGCCCGGGACAGCAAGAGACCCAGTACTTC. Looking up the rest from reference TRBV18 and TRBJ2-5 gives the full variable domain: NAGVMQNPRHLVRRRGQEARLRCSPMKGHSHVYWYRQLPEEGLKFMVYLQKENIIDESGMPKERFSAEFPKEGPSILRIQQVVRGDSAAYFCASSRPGQQETQYFGPGTRLLVL.

This clone has only a few counts. The rearrangement links TRBV7-8 to TRBJ2-7, with 9 bases aligning to TRBD1. The CDR3 has 13 residues. Losses at the gene ends were 1 base for V and 6 bases for J; bases not matched to a gene: 1. CDR1 and CDR2 from the germline V gene are SGHVS and FQNEAQ. Written as DNA, the CDR3 is TGTGCCAGCAGCTTAGTGGACAGGGGCGAGCAGTACTTC. The encoded protein is CASSLVDRGEQYF.

The chain uses TRBV7-6 and TRBJ2-5; TRBD1 aligns across 7 bases. The CDR3 contains 13 residues. CDR1 and CDR2 (germline): SGHVS, FNYEAQ. Losses at the gene ends were 8 bases for V and 2 bases for J; bases not matched to a gene: 5. The CDR3 region is CASGDRSQETQYF. DNA for the CDR3: TGTGCCAGCGGGGACAGATCACAAGAGACCCAGTACTTC.

The chain joins TRBV6-1 to TRBJ2-7, with D perhaps given as TRBD1 or TRBD2 (5 bases each). This CDR3 contains 15 residues. V shed 6 bases and J shed 0 bases, with 15 bases lying between them. Germline V gives CDR1 MNHNS, CDR2 SASEGT. CDR3 in DNA: TGTGCCAGCAGAGAACGGGGTGGGGGCTCCTACGAGCAGTACTTC. Protein product: CASRERGGGSYEQYF.

The rearrangement links TRBV29-1 to TRBJ1-2, with D hard to call. Trimming left V 7 bases short and J 4 bases short, with 16 bases between. The CDR3 contains 13 residues. Germline V gene lookup returns CDR1 SQVTM and CDR2 ANQGSEA. The CDR3 protein is CSAEPTPGYGYTF. For the CDR3, the DNA is TGCAGCGCCGAACCGACTCCTGGCTATGGCTACACCTTC.

CDR3 coding DNA: TGTGCCAGCGGCCTAAAGGGGGTGGTCAATGAGCAGTTCTTC. This encodes CASGLKGVVNEQFF. This chain links TRBV6-6 with TRBJ2-1, with a tentative D call TRBD1 (6 bases). The germline V gene has CDR1 MNHNY and CDR2 SVGAGI (reference sequence). The CDR3 covers 14 residues. Trimming removed 8 bases from V and 6 bases from J, with 17 bases in between.

V usage is TRBV16 and J usage is TRBJ1-1; the match to TRBD1 covers 8 bases. This CDR3 has 14 residues. V dropped 5 bases and J dropped 4; count of bases not matched to a gene: 6. Germline-derived CDR1 and CDR2 are KGHSY and FQNENV. The CDR3 loop reads CASSDLDRGTEAFF. CDR3 sequence (DNA): TGTGCCAGCAGCGACCTAGACAGGGGCACTGAAGCTTTCTTT.

The gene calls are TRBV7-6 and TRBJ2-7; 13 nucleotides match TRBD2. The V and J ends lost 5 bases and 4 bases, in that order; junction bases with no gene match: 5. From germline, CDR1 is SGHVS and CDR2 FNYEAQ. CDR3 length: 15 amino acids. CDR3 DNA: TGTGCCAGCAGCACCGGACTAGCGGGAGAGTACGAGCAGTACTTC. This gives the protein CASSTGLAGEYEQYF.

The chain has TRBV25-1 and TRBJ2-7; 9 nucleotides agree with TRBD1. V lost 6 bases to trimming and J lost 4 bases; unmatched junction nucleotides: 4. The CDR3 runs 13 residues. Germline-derived CDR1 and CDR2 are MGHDK and SYGVNS. Here the CDR3 reads CASRTGGRYEQYF. CDR3 sequence (DNA): TGTGCCAGCAGGACAGGGGGAAGGTACGAGCAGTACTTC.

The chain links TRBV10-2 to TRBJ2-6; D is unresolved. Trimming pared 6 bases from V and 1 base from J, leaving 7 bases between. The CDR3 has 14 residues. Germline lookup yields CDR1 WSHSY and CDR2 SAAADI. CDR3 bases: TGCGCCAGCAGGCAGCTATCTGGGGCCAACGTCCTGACTTTC. This gives the protein CASRQLSGANVLTF.

The gene calls are TRBV7-9 and TRBJ2-3, with D unclear. Germline CDR1 SEHNR, CDR2 FQNEAQ (reference sequence). Trimming pared 3 bases from V and 0 bases from J, leaving 16 bases between. The CDR3 covers 17 residues. The CDR3 sequence: CASSFWIKLDSTDTQYF. The CDR3, as DNA: TGTGCCAGCAGCTTTTGGATAAAACTGGATAGCACAGATACGCAGTATTTT.

The gene calls are TRBV7-9 and TRBJ2-7, with D perhaps matching TRBD2 (5 bases). The V gene lost 5 bases and the J gene lost 3 bases, with 11 bases spanning the gap. CDR1 SEHNR and CDR2 FQNEAQ come from the germline V gene (reference sequence). This CDR3 has 13 amino acids. Here the CDR3 DNA reads TGTGCCAGCAGCACCACAGCGGTCTACGAGCAGTACTTC. Amino acids: CASSTTAVYEQYF.

There are a few counts of this clone. The V gene is TRBV5-1, the J gene TRBJ1-2; the D gene is possibly TRBD1 (5 bases). CDR1 and CDR2 (germline): SGHRS, YFSETQ. This CDR3 comprises 13 residues. The V gene lost 0 bases and the J gene lost 8 bases, with 11 bases spanning the gap. CDR3 in amino acids: CASSLEQGSGYTF. In DNA form, the CDR3 reads TGCGCCAGCAGCTTGGAGCAGGGTTCGGGCTACACCTTC.

This clone was counted a single time. This chain uses TRBV2 with TRBJ2-7; D might be TRBD1 (6 bases). V dropped 10 bases and J dropped 5 bases, with 24 bases sitting between them. CDR1 and CDR2 (germline): SNHLY, FYNNEI. The CDR3 loop spans 15 amino acids. The CDR3 DNA follows: TGTGCCACCCAAGTCCAGGGGCAGGTGGGGAACGAGCAGTACTTC. Amino acid sequence: CATQVQGQVGNEQYF.

By sample fraction, this clone is medium-sized. The rearrangement joins TRBV7-8 to TRBJ1-5; no firm D call. Germline lookup yields CDR1 SGHVS and CDR2 FQNEAQ. V was shortened by 5 bases and J by 7 bases, with 15 bases between the two germline ends. The CDR3 runs to 14 residues. The CDR3 nucleotides read TGTGCCAGCAGCCACCCTCCAGGCCCCCAGCCCCAGCATTTT. Translating gives CASSHPPGPQPQHF.

The chain is built from TRBV19 and TRBJ2-3, with 11 bases fitting TRBD2. Germline V gene data show CDR1 as LNHDA and CDR2 as SQIVND (reference sequence). V was pared by 5 bases and J by 3 bases, with 7 bases of the junction left unmatched. This CDR3 has 16 residues. The CDR3 spells CASSVRLAGRTDTQYF. For the CDR3, the DNA is TGTGCCAGTAGTGTCCGACTAGCGGGGAGAACAGATACGCAGTATTTT.

This sequence joins TRBV6-6 and TRBJ2-1; a possible D gene is TRBD2 (5 bases). This CDR3 region has 11 residues. Trimming stripped 6 bases from V and 9 bases from J, with 9 bases between. Germline-derived CDR1 and CDR2 are MNHNY and SVGAGI (reference sequence). CDR3 protein: CASRVGGEQFF. Here the CDR3 DNA reads TGTGCCAGCAGAGTTGGAGGTGAGCAGTTCTTC.

CDR3 sequence: CASRPRTRNEQFF. The CDR3 region has the DNA TGTGCCAGCCGACCGCGGACTCGGAATGAGCAGTTCTTC. V usage is TRBV27 and J usage is TRBJ2-1; TRBD2 might be the D (5 bases). Germline assignment: CDR1 MNHEY and CDR2 SMNVEV (reference sequence). The CDR3 loop spans 13 amino acids. Trimming left V 8 bases short and J 7 bases short, with 15 bases between.

This clone has just a few counts. The chain combines TRBV18 with TRBJ1-6; 8 nucleotides line up with TRBD1. Germline V CDR1 and CDR2: KGHSH, LQKENI. The CDR3 sequence is 14 residues long. Trimming took 3 bases from V and 10 from J; bases not matched to a gene: 5. CDR3 sequence reads: CASSPRTGKSPLHF. The DNA for the CDR3 is TGTGCCAGCTCACCGCGGACAGGGAAATCACCCCTCCACTTT.

J is TRBJ2-2 and V is TRBV7-9; no clear D gene. The CDR3 spans 13 residues. From germline, CDR1 is SEHNR and CDR2 FQNEAQ (reference sequence). Trimming removed 2 bases at V and 4 bases at J, with 5 bases between. The CDR3 coding sequence is TGTGCCAGCAGCTTATTAGCCACCGGGGAGCTGTTTTTT. Its protein is CASSLLATGELFF.